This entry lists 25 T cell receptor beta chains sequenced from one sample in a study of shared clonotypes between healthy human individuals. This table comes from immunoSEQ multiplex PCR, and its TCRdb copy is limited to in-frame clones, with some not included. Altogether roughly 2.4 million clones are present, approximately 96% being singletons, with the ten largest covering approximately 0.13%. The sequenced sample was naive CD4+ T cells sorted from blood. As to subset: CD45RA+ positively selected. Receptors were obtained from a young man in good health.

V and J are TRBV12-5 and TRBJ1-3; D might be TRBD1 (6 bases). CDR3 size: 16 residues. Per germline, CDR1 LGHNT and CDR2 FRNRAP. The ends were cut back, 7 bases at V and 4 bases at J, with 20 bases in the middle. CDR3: CASAPSGGRFGNTIYF. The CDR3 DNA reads TGTGCTAGTGCTCCGTCCGGGGGGCGCTTCGGAAACACCATATATTTT.

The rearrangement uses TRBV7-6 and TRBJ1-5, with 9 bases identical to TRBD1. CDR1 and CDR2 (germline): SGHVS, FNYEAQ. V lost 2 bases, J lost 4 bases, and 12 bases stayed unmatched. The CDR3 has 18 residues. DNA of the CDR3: TGTGCCAGCAGCTTAATCGGGACAGGGTTTTTGGAAAATCAGCCCCAGCATTTT. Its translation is CASSLIGTGFLENQPQHF.

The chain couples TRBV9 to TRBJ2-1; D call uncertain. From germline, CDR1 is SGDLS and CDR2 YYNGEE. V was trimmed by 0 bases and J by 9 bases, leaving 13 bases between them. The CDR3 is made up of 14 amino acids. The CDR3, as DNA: TGTGCCAGCAGCGTAGATCTAGGACCCCTTGAGCAGTTCTTC. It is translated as CASSVDLGPLEQFF.

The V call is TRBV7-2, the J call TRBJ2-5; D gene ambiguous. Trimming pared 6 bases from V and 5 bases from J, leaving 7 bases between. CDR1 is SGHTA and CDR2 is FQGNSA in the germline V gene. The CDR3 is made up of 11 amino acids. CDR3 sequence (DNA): TGTGCCAGCAGGGGTGGGGAGACCCAGTACTTC. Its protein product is CASRGGETQYF.

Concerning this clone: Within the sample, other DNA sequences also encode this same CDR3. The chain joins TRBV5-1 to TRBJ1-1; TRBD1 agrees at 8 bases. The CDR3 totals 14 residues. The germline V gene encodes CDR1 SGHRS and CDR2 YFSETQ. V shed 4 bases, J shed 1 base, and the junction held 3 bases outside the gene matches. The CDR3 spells CASSGGQANTEAFF. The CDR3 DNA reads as TGCGCCAGCAGCGGGGGACAGGCGAACACTGAAGCTTTCTTT. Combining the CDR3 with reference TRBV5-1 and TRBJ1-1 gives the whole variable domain KAGVTQTPRYLIKTRGQQVTLSCSPISGHRSVSWYQQTPGQGLQFLFEYFSETQRNKGNFPGRFSGRQFSNSRSEMNVSTLELGDSALYLCASSGGQANTEAFFGQGTRLTVV.

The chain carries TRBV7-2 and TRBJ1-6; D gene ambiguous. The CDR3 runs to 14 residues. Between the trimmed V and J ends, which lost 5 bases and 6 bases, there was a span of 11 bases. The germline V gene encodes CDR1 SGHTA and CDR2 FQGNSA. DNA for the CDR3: TGTGCCAGCAGCCTCGGACCGGTTAATTCACCCCTCCACTTT. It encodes CASSLGPVNSPLHF.

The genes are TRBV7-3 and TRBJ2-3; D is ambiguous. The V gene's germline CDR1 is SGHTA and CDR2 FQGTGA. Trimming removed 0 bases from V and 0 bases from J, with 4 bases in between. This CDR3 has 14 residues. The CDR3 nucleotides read TGTGCCAGCAGCTTAACTTTTAGCACAGATACGCAGTATTTT. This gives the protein CASSLTFSTDTQYF.

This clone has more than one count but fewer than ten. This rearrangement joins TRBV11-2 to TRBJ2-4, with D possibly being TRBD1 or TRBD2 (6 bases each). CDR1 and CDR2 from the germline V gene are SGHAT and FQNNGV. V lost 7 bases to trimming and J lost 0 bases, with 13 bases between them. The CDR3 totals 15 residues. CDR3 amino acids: CASTGGRLAKNIQYF. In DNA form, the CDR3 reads TGTGCCAGCACTGGGGGGCGGCTAGCCAAAAACATTCAGTACTTC.

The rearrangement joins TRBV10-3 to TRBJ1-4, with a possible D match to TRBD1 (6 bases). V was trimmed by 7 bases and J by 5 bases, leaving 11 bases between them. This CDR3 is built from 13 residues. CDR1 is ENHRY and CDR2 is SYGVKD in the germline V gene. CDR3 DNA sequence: TGTGCCATCACCCGGGACAAGAATGAAAAACTGTTTTTT. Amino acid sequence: CAITRDKNEKLFF.

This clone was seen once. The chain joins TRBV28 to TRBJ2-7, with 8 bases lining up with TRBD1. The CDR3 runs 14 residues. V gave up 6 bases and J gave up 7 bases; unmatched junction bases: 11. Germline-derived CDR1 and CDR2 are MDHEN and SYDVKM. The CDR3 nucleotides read TGTGCCAGCAGACAGCAGGGGGCCCCTTGGGAGCAGTACTTC. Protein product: CASRQQGAPWEQYF.

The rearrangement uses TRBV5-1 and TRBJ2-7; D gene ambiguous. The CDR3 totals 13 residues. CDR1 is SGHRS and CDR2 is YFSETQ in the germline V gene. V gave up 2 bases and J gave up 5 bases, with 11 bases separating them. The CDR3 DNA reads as TGCGCCAGCAGCTTCCCAAACAGCGACGAGCAGTACTTC. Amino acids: CASSFPNSDEQYF.

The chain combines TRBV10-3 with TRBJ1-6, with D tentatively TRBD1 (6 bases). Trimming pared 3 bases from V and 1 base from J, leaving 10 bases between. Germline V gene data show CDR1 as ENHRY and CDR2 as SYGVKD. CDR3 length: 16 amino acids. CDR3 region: CAISEQGLSYNSPLHF. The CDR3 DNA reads TGTGCCATCAGTGAACAGGGTCTGTCCTATAATTCACCCCTCCACTTT.

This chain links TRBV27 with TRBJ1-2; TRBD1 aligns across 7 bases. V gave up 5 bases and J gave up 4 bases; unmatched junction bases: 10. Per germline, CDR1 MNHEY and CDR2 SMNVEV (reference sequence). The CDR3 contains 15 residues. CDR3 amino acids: CASSQRQGVVYGYTF. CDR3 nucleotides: TGTGCCAGCAGTCAAAGACAGGGTGTGGTCTATGGCTACACCTTC.

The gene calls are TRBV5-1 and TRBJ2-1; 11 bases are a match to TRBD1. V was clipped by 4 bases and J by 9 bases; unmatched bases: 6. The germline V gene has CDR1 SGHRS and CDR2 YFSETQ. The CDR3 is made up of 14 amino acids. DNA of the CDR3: TGCGCCAGCAGCAAGGACAGGGGGCAGGGTGAGCAGTTCTTC. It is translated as CASSKDRGQGEQFF.

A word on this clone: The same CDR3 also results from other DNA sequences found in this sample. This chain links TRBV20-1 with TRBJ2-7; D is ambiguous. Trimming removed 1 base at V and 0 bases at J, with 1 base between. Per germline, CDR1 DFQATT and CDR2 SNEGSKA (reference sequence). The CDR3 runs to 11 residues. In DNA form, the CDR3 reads TGCAGTGCTAGAGTCTCCTACGAGCAGTACTTC. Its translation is CSARVSYEQYF.

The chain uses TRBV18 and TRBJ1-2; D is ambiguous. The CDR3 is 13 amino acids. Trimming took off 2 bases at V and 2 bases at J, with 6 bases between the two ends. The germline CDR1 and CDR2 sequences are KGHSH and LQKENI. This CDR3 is CASSPFGNYGYTF. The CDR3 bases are TGTGCCAGCTCACCATTCGGCAACTATGGCTACACCTTC.

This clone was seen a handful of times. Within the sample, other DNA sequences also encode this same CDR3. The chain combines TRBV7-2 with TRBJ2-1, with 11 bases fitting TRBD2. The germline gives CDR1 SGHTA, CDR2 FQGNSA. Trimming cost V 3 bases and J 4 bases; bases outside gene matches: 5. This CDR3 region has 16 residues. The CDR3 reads CASSLTGTSGYNEQFF. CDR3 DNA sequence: TGTGCCAGCAGCTTGACCGGGACTAGCGGATACAATGAGCAGTTCTTC.

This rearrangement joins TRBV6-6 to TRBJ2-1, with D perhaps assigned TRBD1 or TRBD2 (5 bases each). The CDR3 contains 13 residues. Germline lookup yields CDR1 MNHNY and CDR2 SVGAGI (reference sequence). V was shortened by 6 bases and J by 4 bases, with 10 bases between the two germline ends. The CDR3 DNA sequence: TGTGCCAGCAGCCGGGACGCATACAATGAGCAGTTCTTC. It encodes CASSRDAYNEQFF.

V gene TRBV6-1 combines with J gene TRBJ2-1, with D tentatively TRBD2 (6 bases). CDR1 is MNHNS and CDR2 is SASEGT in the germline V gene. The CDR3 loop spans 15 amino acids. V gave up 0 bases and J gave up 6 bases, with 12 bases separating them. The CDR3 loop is CASSEAPMTSNEQFF. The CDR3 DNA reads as TGTGCCAGCAGTGAAGCGCCGATGACTAGCAATGAGCAGTTCTTC.

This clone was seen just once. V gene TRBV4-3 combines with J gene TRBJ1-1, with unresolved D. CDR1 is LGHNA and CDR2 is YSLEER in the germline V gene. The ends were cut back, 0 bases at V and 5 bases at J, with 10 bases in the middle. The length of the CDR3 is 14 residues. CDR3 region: CASSQDGGYTEAFF. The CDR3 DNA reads TGCGCCAGCAGCCAAGATGGAGGTTATACTGAAGCTTTCTTT.

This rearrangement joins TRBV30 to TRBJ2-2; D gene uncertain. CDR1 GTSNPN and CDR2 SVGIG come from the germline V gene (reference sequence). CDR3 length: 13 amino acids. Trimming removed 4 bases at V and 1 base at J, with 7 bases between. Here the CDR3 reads CAWMAGNTGELFF. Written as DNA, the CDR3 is TGTGCCTGGATGGCAGGGAACACCGGGGAGCTGTTTTTT.

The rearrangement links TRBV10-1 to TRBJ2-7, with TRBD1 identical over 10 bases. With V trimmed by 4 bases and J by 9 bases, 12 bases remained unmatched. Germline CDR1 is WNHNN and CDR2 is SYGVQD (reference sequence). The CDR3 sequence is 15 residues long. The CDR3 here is CASSGSMTGGEVQYF. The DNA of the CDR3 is TGCGCCAGCAGTGGGTCGATGACAGGGGGCGAGGTGCAGTACTTC.

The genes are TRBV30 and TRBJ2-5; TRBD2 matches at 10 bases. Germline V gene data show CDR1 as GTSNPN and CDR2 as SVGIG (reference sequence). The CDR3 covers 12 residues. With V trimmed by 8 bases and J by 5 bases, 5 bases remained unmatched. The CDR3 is CATSGGGETQYF. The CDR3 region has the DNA TGTGCCACGAGCGGGGGGGGTGAGACCCAGTACTTC. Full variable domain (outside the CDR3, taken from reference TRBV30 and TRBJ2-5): SQTIHQWPATLVQPVGSPLSLECTVEGTSNPNLYWYRQAAGRGLQLLFYSVGIGQISSEVPQNLSASRPQDRQFILSSKKLLLSDSGFYLCATSGGGETQYFGPGTRLLVL.

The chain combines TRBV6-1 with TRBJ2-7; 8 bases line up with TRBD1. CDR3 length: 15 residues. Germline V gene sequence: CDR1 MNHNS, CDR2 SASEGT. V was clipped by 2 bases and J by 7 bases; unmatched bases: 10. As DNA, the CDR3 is TGTGCCAGCAGTGAACCGGGGGACAGGTTGGGAGAGCAGTACTTC. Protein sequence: CASSEPGDRLGEQYF.

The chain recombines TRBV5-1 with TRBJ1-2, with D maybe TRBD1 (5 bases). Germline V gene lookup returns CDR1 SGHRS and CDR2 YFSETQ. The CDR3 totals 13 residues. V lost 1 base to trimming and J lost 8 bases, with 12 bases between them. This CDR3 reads CASSLPGGPGYTF. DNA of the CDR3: TGCGCCAGCAGCTTGCCTGGGGGTCCGGGCTACACCTTC.